The T cell receptor beta chain under discussion was sequenced for a study of blood T cell repertoires in COVID-19. Here immunoSEQ multiplex PCR was the method, and the copy in TCRdb shows in-frame clones only, minus some. The table shows 200,000 to 300,000 clones, with approximately 82% occurring only once. This clone has just a few counts. The CDR3 consists of 13 residues. Trimming shortened V by 5 bases and J by 6 bases, and 14 bases separated the two germline ends. The sample comprised peripheral blood. The V and J genes are TRBV12-3 or TRBV12-4 and TRBJ2-7; tentative D call: TRBD1 (6 bases). The receptor comes from a woman older than 75 with acute or convalescent COVID-19. CDR3 sequence: CASSVGQPPEQYF. In DNA, the CDR3 is TGTGCCAGCAGTGTGGGACAACCTCCCGAGCAGTACTTC.